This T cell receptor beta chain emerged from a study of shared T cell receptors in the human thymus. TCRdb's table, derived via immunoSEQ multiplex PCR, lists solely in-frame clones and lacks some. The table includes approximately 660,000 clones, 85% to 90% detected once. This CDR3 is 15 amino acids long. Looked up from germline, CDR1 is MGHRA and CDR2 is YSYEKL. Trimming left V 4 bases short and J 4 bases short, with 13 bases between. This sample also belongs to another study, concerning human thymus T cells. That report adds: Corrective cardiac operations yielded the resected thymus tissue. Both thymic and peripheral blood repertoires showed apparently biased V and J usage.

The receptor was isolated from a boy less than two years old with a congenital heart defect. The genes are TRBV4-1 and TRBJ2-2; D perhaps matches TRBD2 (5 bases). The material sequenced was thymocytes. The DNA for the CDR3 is TGCGCCAGCAGCCCCACCCCCGCGGGCACCGGGGAGCTGTTTTTT. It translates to CASSPTPAGTGELFF.